What follows describes a single T cell receptor beta chain. It is likely a read error, because the conserved phenylalanine at the end of the CDR3 is missing. The limits of the CDR3 on the DNA are not certain, so only TCRdb's listed CDR3 is given. These data belong to a study of spatial heterogeneity in lung cancer. Time point noted: sample taken at primary tumor resection. Unsorted tumor, nontumor lung tissue or cryopreserved PBMC supplied the whole RNA. The CDR3 extends over 17 residues, inclusive of both ends. CDR1 SGHRS and CDR2 YFSETQ come from the germline V gene. TCRdb reprocessed the 5' RACE reads with MiXCR, giving one entry per CDR3 protein. The data hold approximately 3,500 distinct CDR3 sequences, with under 3% observed a single time.

This clonotype originated in a female donor with early-stage non-small cell lung cancer. V and J are TRBV5-1 and TRBJ2-7; the table's D gene call, TRBD1, was not cross checked with the DNA. The input for sequencing was normal lung tissue next to the tumor, taken at surgery. This CDR3 is CASSLDLSGGDIYEQDG.